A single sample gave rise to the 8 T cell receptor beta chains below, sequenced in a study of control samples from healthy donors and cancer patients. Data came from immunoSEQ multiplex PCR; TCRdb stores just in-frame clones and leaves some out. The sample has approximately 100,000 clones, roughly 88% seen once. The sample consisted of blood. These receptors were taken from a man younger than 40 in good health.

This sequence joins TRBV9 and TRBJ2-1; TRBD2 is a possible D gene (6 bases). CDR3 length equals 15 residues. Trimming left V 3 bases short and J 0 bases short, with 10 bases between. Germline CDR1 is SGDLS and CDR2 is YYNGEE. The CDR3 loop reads CASSAIAASYNEQFF. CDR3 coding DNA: TGTGCCAGCAGCGCAATAGCGGCCTCCTACAATGAGCAGTTCTTC.

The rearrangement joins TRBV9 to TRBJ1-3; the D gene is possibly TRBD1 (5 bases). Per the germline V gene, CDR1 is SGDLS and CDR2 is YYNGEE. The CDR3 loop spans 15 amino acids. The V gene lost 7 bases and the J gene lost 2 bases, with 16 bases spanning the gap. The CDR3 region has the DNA TGTGCCAGCGGCATGGAGGGAGGGGCTGGAAACACCATATATTTT. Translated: CASGMEGGAGNTIYF. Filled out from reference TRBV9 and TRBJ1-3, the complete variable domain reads DSGVTQTPKHLITATGQRVTLRCSPRSGDLSVYWYQQSLDQGLQFLIQYYNGEERAKGNILERFSAQQFPDLHSELNLSSLELGDSALYFCASGMEGGAGNTIYFGEGSWLTVV.

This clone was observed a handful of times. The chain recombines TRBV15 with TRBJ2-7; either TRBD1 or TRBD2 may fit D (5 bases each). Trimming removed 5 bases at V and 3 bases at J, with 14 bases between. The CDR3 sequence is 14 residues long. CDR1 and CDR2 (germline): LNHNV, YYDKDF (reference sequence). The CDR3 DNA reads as TGTGCCACCAGCCGGGGACGATCCCTCTACGAGCAGTACTTC. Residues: CATSRGRSLYEQYF.

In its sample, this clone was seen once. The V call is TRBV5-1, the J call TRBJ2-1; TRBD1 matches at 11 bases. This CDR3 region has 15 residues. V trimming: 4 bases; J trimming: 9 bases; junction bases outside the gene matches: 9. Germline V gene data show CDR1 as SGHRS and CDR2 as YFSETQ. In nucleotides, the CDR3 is TGCGCCAGCAGCCCAACCCCCGGGACAGGGGGTGAGCAGTTCTTC. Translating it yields CASSPTPGTGGEQFF.

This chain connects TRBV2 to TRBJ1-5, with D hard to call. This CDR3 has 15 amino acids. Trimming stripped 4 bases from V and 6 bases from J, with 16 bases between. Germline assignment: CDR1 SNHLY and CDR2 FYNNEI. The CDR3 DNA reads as TGTGCCAGCAGTGTCGACGAGAGGGCGGGTCAGCCCCAGCATTTT. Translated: CASSVDERAGQPQHF.

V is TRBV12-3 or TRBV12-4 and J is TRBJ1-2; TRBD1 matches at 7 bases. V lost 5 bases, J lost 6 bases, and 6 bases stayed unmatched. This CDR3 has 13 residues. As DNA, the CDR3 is TGTGCCAGCAGTGTACAGGGGAAGAATGGCTACACCTTC. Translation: CASSVQGKNGYTF.

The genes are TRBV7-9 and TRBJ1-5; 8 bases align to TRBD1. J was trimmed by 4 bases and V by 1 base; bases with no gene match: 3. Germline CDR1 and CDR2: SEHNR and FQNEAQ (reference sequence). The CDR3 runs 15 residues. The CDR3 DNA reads TGTGCCAGCAGCTTAGGGACAGGGCGGAATCAGCCCCAGCATTTT. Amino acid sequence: CASSLGTGRNQPQHF.

The CDR3 region is CASSGGQGGIYGYTF. CDR3 coding DNA: TGTGCCAGCAGCGGGGGGCAGGGGGGGATCTATGGCTACACCTTC. The chain links TRBV28 to TRBJ1-2; 7 bases align to TRBD1. Germline lookup yields CDR1 MDHEN and CDR2 SYDVKM. Losses at the gene ends were 6 bases for V and 4 bases for J; bases not matched to a gene: 11. The CDR3 runs 15 residues.